Given below is one T cell receptor beta chain in context. The data were produced by immunoSEQ multiplex PCR, yet TCRdb's version contains in-frame clones alone and is incomplete. The table records some 230,000 clones, approximately 82% of them present only once. V shed 4 bases, J shed 2 bases, and the junction held 15 bases outside the gene matches. The germline CDR1 and CDR2 sequences are MDHEN and SYDVKM. The CDR3 contains 18 residues. This sample stems from a study of blood T cell repertoires in COVID-19. Sequenced material: PBMCs or T cells enriched from blood (not recorded which). The V gene is TRBV28, the J gene TRBJ2-5; 8 positions agree with TRBD2. The receptor was isolated from a middle-aged man who had recovered from COVID-19. CDR3 nucleotide sequence: TGTGCCAGCAGTTCCCGGCGAAGGCGGGGGGCCCCACAAGAGACCCAGTACTTC. Translation: CASSSRRRRGAPQETQYF.